This T cell receptor beta chain comes out of a study of blood T cell repertoires in COVID-19 (TCRdb year 2020). Study-level background: Collaborator samples came from the United States, Italy and Spain and covered acute and convalescent phases of COVID-19. The repertoires were made available in a free public database intended to serve as a resource for research on the immune response to SARS-CoV-2. Subjects who had been exposed to COVID-19, were actively infected with it, or had recovered from it provided the deeply sampled blood TCRbeta repertoires that made up the dataset. The material from the prospective study consisted of cDNA or gDNA derived from T cells, B-cell-depleted T cells, or PBMCs. Samples were obtained from the ongoing ImmuneRACE study (first 160 participants) and from some 1,300 subjects provided by 6 global collaborators. Where available, HLA class I and class II types were obtained from metadata supplied by the sample provider rather than from assay-based typing. A de-identified subject ID, COVID-19 status, age in years and sex were almost always included in the sample metadata.

TCRbeta CDR3 regions were amplified from genomic DNA by means of the immunoSEQ Assay, a bias-controlled multiplex PCR. Concerning the study's data processing: Within the assay, amplification of reference gene primers was used to estimate how many nucleated cells each sample contained. Sequence reads were collapsed and filtered to measure the absolute abundance of every unique TCRbeta CDR3 rearrangement. For each sample, productive Simpson clonality was calculated by taking the square root of Simpson's diversity index across productive rearrangements. TCRdb stores this immuneACCESS table with in-frame sequences only. Part of the clones is absent; in the studies checked, under half of the shortfall reflects unresolved V genes, and no reason is known for the rest. For V, J and clone size, that table is used; D and trimming come from the DNA. The sample table shows 85,000 or so clones, and approximately 81% are seen once. The top ten clones comprise around 40% of the sample.

Trimming removed 5 bases from V and 4 bases from J; the gene matches leave 9 bases unexplained. From a lookup of the germline V gene, CDR1 and CDR2 are MDHEN and SYDVKM. Inclusive of the bounding cysteine and phenylalanine, the CDR3 is 15 residues long. Kept here is only the CDR3 DNA, which spans 45 bases and is read in frame from base 1. Overall study outcomes, separate from this receptor: Clinical and demographic metadata were provided uncurated, with the amount varying by source and participant.

Regarding this clone: Its antigen has not been determined. There are no base qualities to consult, and no much larger clone falls within one base.

Each collaborating institution followed its own protocols to collect whole blood in K2EDTA tubes. For TCRbeta analysis, collaborator samples were shipped as frozen whole blood, as isolated PBMCs, or as DNA extracted from either sample type. This chain is built from TRBV28 and TRBJ2-7, with 9 bases in between that match TRBD1. The source is a man older than 75 with acute or convalescent COVID-19. Material for sequencing was peripheral blood. At the DNA level, the sequence is TGTGCCAGCAGTAACCCGGGACAGGGACCTTACGAGCAGTACTTC. Translated, this is CASSNPGQGPYEQYF.